The 14 T cell receptor beta chains below all came from one sample that was sequenced in a study of lymphopenia after photon versus proton radiotherapy (dated by TCRdb to between 2018 and 2021). Libraries were made using the immunoSEQ multiplex PCR assay. TCRdb carries this immuneACCESS record with in-frame sequences only. Its versions omit some clonotypes, under half of them owing to an unresolved V gene in the studies checked, with the rest unexplained. Across this sample there are about 83,000 clones, with around 88% seen only once. Clones ranked in the top ten supply approximately 1.3% of the sample. The sample was peripheral blood, taken from a patient treated with proton-based radiotherapy. The receptors derive from a man aged 55 to 70 with pancreatic cancer.

This chain connects TRBV4-1 to TRBJ2-7; 8 nucleotides align to TRBD1. The CDR3 sequence is 15 residues long. V was pared by 4 bases and J by 2 bases, with 7 bases of the junction left unmatched. Germline loops: CDR1 MGHRA, CDR2 YSYEKL. The chain's CDR3 is CASSLRDRPAYEQYF. In DNA, the CDR3 is TGCGCCAGCAGCCTGCGGGACAGGCCCGCCTACGAGCAGTACTTC.

The chain recombines TRBV7-9 with TRBJ2-7; maybe TRBD1 (5 bases). The CDR3 runs to 14 residues. Germline V gives CDR1 SEHNR, CDR2 FQNEAQ (reference sequence). V was clipped by 4 bases and J by 4 bases, with 14 bases between them. CDR3 DNA: TGTGCCAGCAGCTCAGGGTCCTTAAGTTACGAGCAGTACTTC. Translated: CASSSGSLSYEQYF. Based on the CDR3 plus reference TRBV7-9 and TRBJ2-7, the full variable domain is DTGVSQNPRHKITKRGQNVTFRCDPISEHNRLYWYRQTLGQGPEFLTYFQNEAQLEKSRLLSDRFSAERPKGSFSTLEIQRTEQGDSAMYLCASSSGSLSYEQYFGPGTRLTVT.

V is TRBV7-2 and J is TRBJ2-7; 9 bases line up with TRBD2. The germline V gene encodes CDR1 SGHTA and CDR2 FQGNSA. This CDR3 has 13 residues. V dropped 2 bases and J dropped 8; count of bases not matched to a gene: 4. The CDR3, as DNA: TGTGCCAGCAGCTTAAAGGCGGGAGGGAAGCAGTACTTC. It is translated as CASSLKAGGKQYF.

Only one count was recorded for this clone. The chain combines TRBV28 with TRBJ2-5, with 8 nucleotides matching TRBD1. The CDR3 loop spans 16 amino acids. Germline CDR1 and CDR2: MDHEN and SYDVKM. V shed 5 bases, J shed 2 bases, and the junction held 10 bases outside the gene matches. CDR3 protein: CASSLTGQGAQETQYF. CDR3 coding DNA: TGTGCCAGCAGTCTTACCGGACAGGGCGCACAAGAGACCCAGTACTTC.

This clone was seen a few times. The DNA of the CDR3 is TGTGCCTGGGCTTACGGGGCGGGCAGCTTCTACGAGCAGTACTTC. Residues: CAWAYGAGSFYEQYF. This sequence joins TRBV30 and TRBJ2-7; the D call may be TRBD1 or TRBD2 (5 bases each). This CDR3 is built from 15 residues. The germline V and J ends were trimmed by 5 bases and 3 bases, with 20 bases remaining between them. In germline, CDR1 is GTSNPN, CDR2 SVGIG (reference sequence).

The CDR3 DNA reads TGCGCCAGCAGCTTGGCCTGGAGAGACCAAGAGACCCAGTACTTC. This translates into CASSLAWRDQETQYF. The chain couples TRBV5-1 to TRBJ2-5; no firm D call. The ends were cut back, 0 bases at V and 0 bases at J, with 9 bases in the middle. Germline assignment: CDR1 SGHRS and CDR2 YFSETQ. The CDR3 runs 15 residues.

In its sample, this clone was seen a few times. This sequence joins TRBV11-2 and TRBJ2-7, with D possibly being TRBD1 (7 bases). Trimming stripped 5 bases from V and 0 bases from J, with 11 bases between. Germline CDR1 reads SGHAT; CDR2 reads FQNNGV. The CDR3 has 14 amino acids. The CDR3 sequence: CASSRQGGSYEQYF. The CDR3 DNA follows: TGTGCCAGCAGCCGACAGGGAGGCTCCTACGAGCAGTACTTC.

This clone came up once. The rearrangement links TRBV5-1 to TRBJ2-3; D is unclear. The germline CDR1 and CDR2 sequences are SGHRS and YFSETQ. Trimming took 9 bases from V and 6 from J, leaving 20 bases between them. This CDR3 is 14 amino acids long. This CDR3 is CATRLGVSADTQYF. The CDR3 nucleotides read TGCGCCACCCGCTTAGGTGTATCAGCGGATACGCAGTATTTT.

This clone was picked up a small number of times. The chain combines TRBV28 with TRBJ1-2; 8 bases are a match to TRBD1. Germline V gives CDR1 MDHEN, CDR2 SYDVKM. The CDR3 length is 16 residues. Germline trimming cut 4 bases from V and 4 bases from J; bases unmatched to any gene: 11. This chain's CDR3 is CASSSSIQGEVYGYTF. DNA for the CDR3: TGTGCCAGCAGTTCGTCCATACAGGGGGAGGTCTATGGCTACACCTTC.

The CDR3: CSVEVSATSHHTDTQYF. CDR3 bases: TGCAGCGTTGAAGTTTCTGCGACTAGTCATCACACAGATACGCAGTATTTT. The chain recombines TRBV29-1 with TRBJ2-3, with TRBD2 as a possible D gene (6 bases). Germline V CDR1 and CDR2: SQVTM, ANQGSEA. The length of the CDR3 is 17 residues. Trimming left V 1 base short and J 2 bases short, with 19 bases between.

The gene calls are TRBV6-1 and TRBJ1-3; 7 nucleotides match TRBD1. V lost 5 bases, J lost 0 bases, and 4 bases stayed unmatched. Germline CDR1 and CDR2: MNHNS and SASEGT. The CDR3 covers 15 residues. CDR3 in DNA: TGTGCCAGCAGTCCAGGGGGTATCTCTGGAAACACCATATATTTT. Its protein is CASSPGGISGNTIYF.

The chain links TRBV9 to TRBJ1-2; TRBD1 matches at 7 bases. This CDR3 comprises 13 residues. Per the germline V gene, CDR1 is SGDLS and CDR2 is YYNGEE. Unmatched junction bases numbered 8, after V lost 10 bases and J lost 2 bases. CDR3 protein: CASNRGLNYGYTF. CDR3 in DNA: TGTGCCTCCAACAGGGGTCTAAACTATGGCTACACCTTC.

V gene TRBV21-1 combines with J gene TRBJ2-7; TRBD2, the D gene given by the table, was not confirmed from the DNA. TRBV21-1 is flagged as a pseudogene. The length of the CDR3 is 17 residues. The CDR3 coding sequence is TGTGCCAGCAGCAATTCCACTAGCGGGGGCCACAAGAACGAGCAGTACTTC. Protein sequence: CASSNSTSGGHKNEQYF.

This chain links TRBV5-4 with TRBJ1-2; no firm D call. Per germline, CDR1 SGHNT and CDR2 YYREEE (reference sequence). The ends were cut back, 0 bases at V and 8 bases at J, with 14 bases in the middle. The CDR3 is made up of 14 amino acids. The CDR3 protein is CASSLGEGFTGYTF. CDR3 DNA sequence: TGTGCCAGCAGCTTGGGGGAGGGTTTCACAGGCTACACCTTC. Supplemented by reference TRBV5-4 and TRBJ1-2, the full variable domain reads ETGVTQSPTHLIKTRGQQVTLRCSSQSGHNTVSWYQQALGQGPQFIFQYYREEENGRGNFPPRFSGLQFPNYSSELNVNALELDDSALYLCASSLGEGFTGYTFGSGTRLTVV.